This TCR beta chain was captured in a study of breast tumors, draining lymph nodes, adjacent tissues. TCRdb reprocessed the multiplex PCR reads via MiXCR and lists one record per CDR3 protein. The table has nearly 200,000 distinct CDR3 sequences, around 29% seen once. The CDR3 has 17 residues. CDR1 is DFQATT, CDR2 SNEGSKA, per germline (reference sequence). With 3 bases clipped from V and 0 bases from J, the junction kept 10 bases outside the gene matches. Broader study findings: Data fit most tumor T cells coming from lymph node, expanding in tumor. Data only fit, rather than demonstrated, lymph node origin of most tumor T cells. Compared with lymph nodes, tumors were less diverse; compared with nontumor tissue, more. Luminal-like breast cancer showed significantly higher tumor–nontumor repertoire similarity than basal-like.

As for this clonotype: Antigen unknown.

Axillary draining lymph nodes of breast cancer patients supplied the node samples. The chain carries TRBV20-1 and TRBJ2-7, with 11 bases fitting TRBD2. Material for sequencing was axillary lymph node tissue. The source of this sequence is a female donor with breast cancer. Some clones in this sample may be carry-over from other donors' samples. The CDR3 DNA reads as TGCAGTGCTAGGGATCCGGGACTAGCGGATGACTCCTACGAGCAGTACTTC. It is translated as CSARDPGLADDSYEQYF.